One and the same sample provided the 29 T cell receptor beta chains below, sequenced in a study of cytomegalovirus exposure and HLA in healthy donors. The PCR ran on 60 Vbeta and 13 Jbeta primers. Assay used: immunoSEQ multiplex PCR; TCRdb lists only in-frame clones, some missing. The data show under 200,000 clones, 80% to 90% seen once. The material sequenced was PBMCs. The receptors originated from a woman aged 18-29 years in good health and CMV-seronegative.

CDR3 amino acids: CASSQAMDTPNEKLFF. CDR3 nucleotides: TGTGCCAGCAGCCAAGCCATGGACACACCGAATGAAAAACTGTTTTTT. The V call is TRBV4-2, the J call TRBJ1-4, with D perhaps TRBD1 (5 bases). V lost 1 base, J lost 5 bases, and 14 bases lay in between. This CDR3 contains 16 residues. The germline CDR1 and CDR2 sequences are LGHNA and YNFKEQ.

V is TRBV6-1 and J is TRBJ2-3, with 11 nucleotides matching TRBD2. CDR1 is MNHNS and CDR2 is SASEGT in the germline V gene. V dropped 5 bases and J dropped 1; count of bases not matched to a gene: 2. The CDR3 covers 15 residues. The CDR3 DNA reads TGTGCCAGCAGTAGGACTAGCGGGCGCACAGATACGCAGTATTTT. Its protein is CASSRTSGRTDTQYF.

This chain joins TRBV28 and TRBJ1-5; 7 bases line up with TRBD1. Germline loops: CDR1 MDHEN, CDR2 SYDVKM. The CDR3 has 15 amino acids. V lost 6 bases, J lost 3 bases, and 8 bases stayed unmatched. The CDR3 sequence is CASRATGVYNQPQHF. The DNA for the CDR3 is TGTGCCAGCAGAGCCACAGGGGTTTACAATCAGCCCCAGCATTTT.

This clone appeared a single time. The chain uses TRBV2 and TRBJ2-6; 9 bases match TRBD1. The CDR3 extends over 17 amino acids. The V gene's germline CDR1 is SNHLY and CDR2 FYNNEI. The V gene end was trimmed by 7 bases and the J gene end by 0 bases; junction bases not matched to a gene: 7. This CDR3 is CASNEPGQGSGANVLTF. The CDR3 DNA is TGTGCCAGCAACGAACCGGGACAGGGCTCTGGGGCCAACGTCCTGACTTTC.

In the case of this clone: Other DNA sequences in the same sample also yield this CDR3. The J gene is TRBJ2-7, the V gene TRBV28; perhaps TRBD2 as D (5 bases). The CDR3 extends over 14 amino acids. V was shortened by 3 bases and J by 0 bases, with 9 bases between the two germline ends. Germline V lookup: CDR1 MDHEN, CDR2 SYDVKM. CDR3 coding DNA: TGTGCCAGCAGTTTCGCGGGCAGCTCCTACGAGCAGTACTTC. Protein: CASSFAGSSYEQYF. Full variable domain (missing parts from reference TRBV28 and TRBJ2-7): DVKVTQSSRYLVKRTGEKVFLECVQDMDHENMFWYRQDPGLGLRLIYFSYDVKMKEKGDIPEGYSVSREKKERFSLILESASTNQTSMYLCASSFAGSSYEQYFGPGTRLTVT.

The genes are TRBV9 and TRBJ2-3, with D maybe TRBD1 (6 bases). Trimming removed 2 bases at V and 1 base at J, with 14 bases between. The CDR3 loop spans 16 amino acids. CDR1 and CDR2 (germline): SGDLS, YYNGEE. The chain's CDR3 is CASSVTPGTRTDTQYF. DNA of the CDR3: TGTGCCAGCAGCGTCACCCCCGGGACACGCACAGATACGCAGTATTTT.

This clone was counted a single time. This rearrangement joins TRBV5-8 to TRBJ1-2; TRBD1 matches at 7 bases. With V trimmed by 2 bases and J by 6 bases, 4 bases remained unmatched. The CDR3 has 13 residues. The germline V gene encodes CDR1 SGHTS and CDR2 YDEGEE. CDR3 sequence: CASSFPTGNGYTF. CDR3 DNA: TGTGCCAGCAGCTTCCCGACAGGGAATGGCTACACCTTC.

As regards this clone: The junction departs from the called germline gene at one end, perhaps through a read error. CDR3 sequence reads: CAGSFTGVYEQYF. As DNA, the CDR3 is TGTGCCGGCAGCTTTACAGGGGTCTATGAGCAGTACTTC. The rearrangement links TRBV7-8 to TRBJ2-7; 7 bases map to TRBD1. Germline V lookup: CDR1 SGHVS, CDR2 FQNEAQ. CDR3 length: 13 residues.

This clone was counted a single time. This sequence joins TRBV6-5 and TRBJ2-5; 8 bases match TRBD1. The junction had 10 bases not matched to a gene; V was cut back by 4 bases and J by 9 bases. The CDR3 has 14 residues. The germline gives CDR1 MNHEY, CDR2 SVGAGI. The CDR3 is CASSSPGQVLSQYF. The CDR3 nucleotides are TGTGCCAGCAGTTCCCCGGGACAGGTCCTCTCCCAGTACTTC.

The chain joins TRBV5-1 to TRBJ1-1; perhaps TRBD1 as D (5 bases). The CDR3 sequence is 13 residues long. Trimming removed 1 base from V and 3 bases from J, with 7 bases in between. Germline CDR1 SGHRS, CDR2 YFSETQ. The CDR3 region is CASSLKGDTEAFF. In DNA form, the CDR3 reads TGCGCCAGCAGCTTGAAAGGGGACACTGAAGCTTTCTTT.

The chain employs TRBV9 and TRBJ1-4; 8 bases agree with TRBD1. The germline V gene encodes CDR1 SGDLS and CDR2 YYNGEE. This CDR3 is 15 amino acids long. J was trimmed by 5 bases and V by 2 bases; bases with no gene match: 5. CDR3 DNA: TGTGCCAGCAGCGTGACAGGGGCCTCCAATGAAAAACTGTTTTTT. It specifies CASSVTGASNEKLFF.

This chain uses TRBV6-4 with TRBJ2-2, with 7 positions matching TRBD1. This CDR3 has 14 residues. Germline V gives CDR1 MRHNA, CDR2 SNTAGT. Trimming at V came to 6 bases and at J to 5 bases, leaving 6 bases not matched to a gene. The CDR3 here is CASRQLQGTGELFF. CDR3 sequence (DNA): TGTGCCAGCAGACAATTACAGGGGACCGGGGAGCTGTTTTTT.

The chain recombines TRBV27 with TRBJ1-1; 7 nucleotides align to TRBD1. Germline V lookup: CDR1 MNHEY, CDR2 SMNVEV (reference sequence). Unmatched junction bases numbered 15, after V lost 7 bases and J lost 1 base. The CDR3 runs to 17 residues. The CDR3 DNA is TGTGCCAGCACGCAAGGCCCGGGACAGCCACAGAACACTGAAGCTTTCTTT. It encodes CASTQGPGQPQNTEAFF.

This clone turned up a few times. V and J are TRBV18 and TRBJ2-3; weak D call: TRBD2 (5 bases). The CDR3 covers 14 residues. Germline loops: CDR1 KGHSH, CDR2 LQKENI. Deletions cut 3 bases from V and 4 bases from J, with 11 bases between. In DNA form, the CDR3 reads TGTGCCAGCTCACCCGGACTGGAGGCAGATACGCAGTATTTT. This sequence encodes CASSPGLEADTQYF.

The chain uses TRBV5-1 and TRBJ2-3; D may be TRBD1 (6 bases). From germline, CDR1 is SGHRS and CDR2 YFSETQ. The ends were cut back, 2 bases at V and 4 bases at J, with 29 bases in the middle. The CDR3 length is 20 residues. CDR3 DNA: TGCGCCAGCAGCTTATTAGGCCTCGGCGGCCCGGGACACCCCCCAGATACGCAGTATTTT. Translated: CASSLLGLGGPGHPPDTQYF.

This chain links TRBV6-6 with TRBJ1-1, with D uncertain. Per germline, CDR1 MNHNY and CDR2 SVGAGI (reference sequence). The CDR3 length is 14 residues. V was cut by 0 bases and J by 5 bases, with 10 bases left in between. Here the CDR3 DNA reads TGTGCCAGCAGTTACTCGGATCAGGAAACTGAAGCTTTCTTT. It is translated as CASSYSDQETEAFF.

The chain is built from TRBV7-9 and TRBJ1-1; the D is unclear. This CDR3 contains 12 residues. Trimming removed 3 bases at V and 5 bases at J, with 7 bases between. CDR1 and CDR2 from the germline V gene are SEHNR and FQNEAQ (reference sequence). This CDR3 reads CASSLRGTEAFF. DNA of the CDR3: TGTGCCAGCAGCTTGCGGGGAACTGAAGCTTTCTTT.

The V and J genes are TRBV10-1 and TRBJ2-1, with 9 positions matching TRBD2. Losses at the gene ends were 4 bases for V and 3 bases for J; bases not matched to a gene: 7. The CDR3 is made up of 16 amino acids. Germline-derived CDR1 and CDR2 are WNHNN and SYGVQD (reference sequence). The CDR3 sequence is CASSVVTSGYYNEQFF. CDR3 sequence (DNA): TGCGCCAGCAGTGTAGTGACTAGCGGCTACTACAATGAGCAGTTCTTC.

This clone was observed a single time. The CDR3 sequence: CASNLNRDQPQHF. CDR3 sequence (DNA): TGTGCCAGCAACCTTAACAGGGATCAGCCCCAGCATTTT. The rearrangement links TRBV14 to TRBJ1-5, with D perhaps matching TRBD1 (6 bases). The ends were cut back, 7 bases at V and 5 bases at J, with 12 bases in the middle. The CDR3 has 13 residues. CDR1 is SGHDN, CDR2 FVKESK, per germline.

This chain joins TRBV5-4 and TRBJ2-1; tentatively, D is TRBD2 (6 bases). This CDR3 contains 15 residues. The germline V gene has CDR1 SGHNT and CDR2 YYREEE (reference sequence). The ends were cut back, 4 bases at V and 7 bases at J, with 18 bases in the middle. The CDR3 here is CASSPEAGLLNEQFF. The CDR3 region has the DNA TGTGCCAGCAGCCCCGAGGCGGGATTGTTAAATGAGCAGTTCTTC.

The genes are TRBV7-2 and TRBJ2-7; possibly TRBD2 for D (6 bases). Germline assignment: CDR1 SGHTA and CDR2 FQGNSA. V lost 5 bases and J 1 base, leaving 18 bases between the germline ends. This CDR3 has 16 amino acids. CDR3 residues: CASSSSGGARSYEQYF. CDR3 coding DNA: TGTGCCAGCAGCAGTAGCGGCGGGGCGCGGTCCTACGAGCAGTACTTC.

The V gene is TRBV11-3, the J gene TRBJ1-3; TRBD1 matches 7 bases. Per germline, CDR1 SGHNT and CDR2 YENEEA. This CDR3 is built from 19 residues. V lost 10 bases and J lost 0; bases outside the gene matches: 21. As DNA, the CDR3 is TGTGCCACCAGAGTGACAGGGTTATTCTCCCCAGACTCTGGAAACACCATATATTTT. It codes for CATRVTGLFSPDSGNTIYF.

This clone has more than one count but fewer than ten. This chain connects TRBV4-1 to TRBJ1-3, with TRBD1 as a possible D gene (5 bases). Trimming removed 3 bases from V and 0 bases from J, with 15 bases in between. The length of the CDR3 is 17 residues. Germline V CDR1 and CDR2: MGHRA, YSYEKL. CDR3 amino acids: CASSQRTQDYSGNTIYF. As DNA, the CDR3 is TGCGCCAGCAGCCAGAGGACACAGGATTACTCTGGAAACACCATATATTTT.

V and J are TRBV7-9 and TRBJ1-2; 7 nucleotides agree with TRBD1. The CDR3 runs to 14 residues. Germline V CDR1 and CDR2: SEHNR, FQNEAQ (reference sequence). Losses at the gene ends were 0 bases for V and 5 bases for J; bases not matched to a gene: 3. CDR3 sequence reads: CASSLATGKYGYTF. DNA for the CDR3: TGTGCCAGCAGCTTAGCGACAGGGAAGTATGGCTACACCTTC.

The rearrangement uses TRBV9 and TRBJ2-3; 11 bases are shared with TRBD2. Germline V lookup: CDR1 SGDLS, CDR2 YYNGEE. Losses at the gene ends were 3 bases for V and 0 bases for J; bases not matched to a gene: 3. CDR3 size: 16 residues. CDR3 nucleotides: TGTGCCAGCAGCGCGGGACTAGCGGTCAGCACAGATACGCAGTATTTT. It translates to CASSAGLAVSTDTQYF.

The chain employs TRBV7-9 and TRBJ2-3, with D hard to call. V gave up 5 bases and J gave up 3 bases, with 6 bases separating them. Germline V gene sequence: CDR1 SEHNR, CDR2 FQNEAQ (reference sequence). This CDR3 is 12 amino acids long. The CDR3 region has the DNA TGTGCCAGCAGCGCGTTTACAGATACGCAGTATTTT. Amino acid sequence: CASSAFTDTQYF.

The J gene is TRBJ2-7, the V gene TRBV10-3, with TRBD2 matching 7 bases. The CDR3 is 14 amino acids. The trim removed 6 bases at V and 4 bases at J, leaving 9 bases unmatched. The germline gives CDR1 ENHRY, CDR2 SYGVKD. CDR3 sequence (DNA): TGTGCCATCAGCCACATTGCGGGAGAATACGAGCAGTACTTC. This sequence encodes CAISHIAGEYEQYF.

The chain is built from TRBV28 and TRBJ1-1, with D maybe TRBD1 (6 bases). This CDR3 region has 13 residues. Germline V gene data show CDR1 as MDHEN and CDR2 as SYDVKM. V lost 7 bases to trimming and J lost 3 bases, with 12 bases between them. CDR3 nucleotide sequence: TGTGCCAGCACTAAGTACAGGGACACTGAAGCTTTCTTT. It is translated as CASTKYRDTEAFF.

The chain has TRBV28 and TRBJ2-1; tentative D call: TRBD1 (6 bases). Between the trimmed V and J ends, which lost 0 bases and 7 bases, there was a span of 13 bases. CDR3 length equals 15 residues. Per germline, CDR1 MDHEN and CDR2 SYDVKM. CDR3 region: CASSLWGAGGNEQFF. The CDR3 coding sequence is TGTGCCAGCAGTTTATGGGGGGCTGGTGGGAATGAGCAGTTCTTC.